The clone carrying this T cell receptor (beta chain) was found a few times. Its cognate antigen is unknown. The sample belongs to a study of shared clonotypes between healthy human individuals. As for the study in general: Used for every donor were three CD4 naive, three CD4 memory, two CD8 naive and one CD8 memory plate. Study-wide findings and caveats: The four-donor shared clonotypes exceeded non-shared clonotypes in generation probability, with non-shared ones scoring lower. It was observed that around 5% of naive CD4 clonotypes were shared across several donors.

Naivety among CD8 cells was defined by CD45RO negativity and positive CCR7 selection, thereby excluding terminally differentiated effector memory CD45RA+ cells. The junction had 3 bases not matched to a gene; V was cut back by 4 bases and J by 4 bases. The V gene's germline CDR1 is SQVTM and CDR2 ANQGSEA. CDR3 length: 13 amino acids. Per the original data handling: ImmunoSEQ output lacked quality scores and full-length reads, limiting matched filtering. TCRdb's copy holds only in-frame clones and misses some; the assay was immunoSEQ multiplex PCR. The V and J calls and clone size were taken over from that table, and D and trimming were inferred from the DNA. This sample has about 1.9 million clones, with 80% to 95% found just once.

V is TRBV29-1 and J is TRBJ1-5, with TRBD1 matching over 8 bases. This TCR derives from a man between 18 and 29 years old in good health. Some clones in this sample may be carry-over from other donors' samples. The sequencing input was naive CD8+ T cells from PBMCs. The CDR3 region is CSVGTGSNQPQHF. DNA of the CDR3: TGCAGCGTTGGGACAGGGAGTAATCAGCCCCAGCATTTT.